This entry concerns a single TCR beta chain. This record comes from a study of blood T cell repertoires in COVID-19. The overall study: COVID-19 samples, acute and convalescent, were from the United States, Italy and Spain. Sample material is recorded as cDNA or gDNA derived from T cells, B-cell-depleted T cells, or PBMCs.

Original analysis: How many nucleated cells were present was estimated from reference gene primer amplification. The table came from immunoSEQ multiplex PCR; TCRdb's copy has only in-frame clones and leaves some out. The V and J calls and clone size are taken from that table; D and trimming were inferred from the DNA. The data show 150,000 or so clones, 75% to 90% seen once. Germline loops: CDR1 SGHTA, CDR2 FQGNSA. With 5 bases clipped from V and 3 bases from J, the junction kept 5 bases outside the gene matches. The length of the CDR3 is 15 residues. The sequenced sample was peripheral blood. This TCR was recovered from a human donor in a cohort sampled during active COVID-19. The chain has TRBV7-2 and TRBJ1-5; the match to TRBD1 covers 9 bases. The DNA for the CDR3 is TGTGCCAGCAGCCTCGGACAGGGGACCAATCAGCCCCAGCATTTT. It is translated as CASSLGQGTNQPQHF.